Listed below are T cell receptor beta chains from one sample, sequenced in a study of blood T cell repertoires in COVID-19. TCRdb's table, derived via immunoSEQ multiplex PCR, lists solely in-frame clones and lacks some. Of around 280,000 clones listed, around 91% were seen once; the top ten hold around 1.7%. Sequencing input: PBMCs or T cells enriched from blood (not recorded which). The receptors derive from a young woman with acute COVID-19. Both conserved end residues are part of each CDR3. D genes are given only for firm matches. Expanded clones get a size class; other rows say once, few or many, or leave the size out.

v_gene,abundance,j_gene,d_gene,CDR3nt,CDR3aa
TRBV15,.,TRBJ2-2,.,TGTGCCACCAGCATGCAGGGAAGTACCGGGGAGCTGTTTTTT,CATSMQGSTGELFF
TRBV4-2,.,TRBJ2-3,.,TGTGCCAGCAGCCAACCAGGCGATAGCACAGATACGCAGTATTTT,CASSQPGDSTDTQYF
TRBV14,.,TRBJ1-5,TRBD1,TGTGCCAGCAGCCGAGGGGGCCCGGGCAATCAGCCCCAGCATTTT,CASSRGGPGNQPQHF
TRBV27,once,TRBJ1-3,TRBD1,TGTGCCAGCAGTTCGGGGACAGGGACAGGAAACACCATATATTTT,CASSSGTGTGNTIYF
TRBV7-8,once,TRBJ2-7,TRBD2,TGTGCCAGCAGCTTGACGCGGGAGTCGATCCAGCAGTACTTC,CASSLTRESIQQYF
TRBV10-3,.,TRBJ1-5,.,TGTGCCATCAGACCGGGCCCGAGGGAGCCCCAGCATTTT,CAIRPGPREPQHF
TRBV19,.,TRBJ2-3,.,TGTGCCGCGGGACAGAGAACAGATACGCAGTATTTT,CAAGQRTDTQYF
TRBV5-6,.,TRBJ1-3,.,TGTGCCAGCAGCTTGGGGGGAGTAAAATCTGGAAACACCATATATTTT,CASSLGGVKSGNTIYF
TRBV19,.,TRBJ2-4,TRBD1,TGTGCCAGTAGTCTGACTTCGACAGGGAAGTTTGGCATTCAGTACTTC,CASSLTSTGKFGIQYF
TRBV30,.,TRBJ2-2,TRBD1,TGTGCCTGGAGTGTGGGACAGGGTGCCGGGGAGCTGTTTTTT,CAWSVGQGAGELFF